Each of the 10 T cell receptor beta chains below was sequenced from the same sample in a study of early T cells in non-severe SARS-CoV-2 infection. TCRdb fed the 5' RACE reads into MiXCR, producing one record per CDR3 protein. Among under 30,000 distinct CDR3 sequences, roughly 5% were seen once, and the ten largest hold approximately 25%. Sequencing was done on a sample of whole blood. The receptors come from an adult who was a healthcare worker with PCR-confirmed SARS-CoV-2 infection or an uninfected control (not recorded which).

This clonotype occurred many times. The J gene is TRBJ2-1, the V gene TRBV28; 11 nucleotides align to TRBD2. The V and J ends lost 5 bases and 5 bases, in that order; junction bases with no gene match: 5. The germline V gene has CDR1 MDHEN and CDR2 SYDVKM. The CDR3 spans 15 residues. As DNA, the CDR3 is TGTGCCAGCAGTCCGGGACTAGCGGCACACAATGAGCAGTTCTTC. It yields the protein CASSPGLAAHNEQFF.

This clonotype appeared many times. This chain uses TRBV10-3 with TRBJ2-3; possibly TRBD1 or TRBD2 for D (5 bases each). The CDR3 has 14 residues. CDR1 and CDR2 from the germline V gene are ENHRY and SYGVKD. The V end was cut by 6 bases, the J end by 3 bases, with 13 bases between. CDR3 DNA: TGTGCCATCAGCCCAGTGGGGGTTACAGATACGCAGTATTTT. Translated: CAISPVGVTDTQYF.

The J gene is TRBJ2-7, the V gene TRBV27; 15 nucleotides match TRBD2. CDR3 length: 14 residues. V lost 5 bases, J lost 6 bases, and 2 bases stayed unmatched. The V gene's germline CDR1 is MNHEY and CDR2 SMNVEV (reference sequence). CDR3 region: CASSQGLAGGEQYF. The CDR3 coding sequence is TGTGCCAGCAGTCAGGGACTAGCGGGAGGCGAGCAGTACTTC.

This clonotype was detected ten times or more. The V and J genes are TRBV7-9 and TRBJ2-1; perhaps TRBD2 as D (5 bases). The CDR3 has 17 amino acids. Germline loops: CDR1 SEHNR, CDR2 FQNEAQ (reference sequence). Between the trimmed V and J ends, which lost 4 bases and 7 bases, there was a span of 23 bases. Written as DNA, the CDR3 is TGTGCCAGCAGCTCGCCCTTCCTAGCCCTCGAAGGAAATGAGCAGTTCTTC. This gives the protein CASSSPFLALEGNEQFF.

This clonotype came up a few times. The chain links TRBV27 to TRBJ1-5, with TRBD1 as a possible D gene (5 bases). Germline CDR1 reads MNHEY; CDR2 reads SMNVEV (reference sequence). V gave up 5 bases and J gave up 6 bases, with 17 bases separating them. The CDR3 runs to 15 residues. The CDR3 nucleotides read TGTGCCAGCAGTCCGCTCCAGGGCGGTAGTCAGCCCCAGCATTTT. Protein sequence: CASSPLQGGSQPQHF.

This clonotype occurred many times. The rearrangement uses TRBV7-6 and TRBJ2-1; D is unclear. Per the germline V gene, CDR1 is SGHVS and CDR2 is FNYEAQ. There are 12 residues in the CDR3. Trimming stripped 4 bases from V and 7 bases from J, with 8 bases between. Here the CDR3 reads CASSSSRNEQFF. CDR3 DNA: TGTGCCAGCAGCTCCTCTCGAAATGAGCAGTTCTTC.

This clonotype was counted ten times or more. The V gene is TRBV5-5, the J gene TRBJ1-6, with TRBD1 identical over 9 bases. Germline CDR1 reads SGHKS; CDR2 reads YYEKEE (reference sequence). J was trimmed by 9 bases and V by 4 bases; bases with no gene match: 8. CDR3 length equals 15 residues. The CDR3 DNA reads TGTGCCAGCAGCCTCCTGACAGGGGGAGGTTCACCCCTCCACTTT. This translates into CASSLLTGGGSPLHF.

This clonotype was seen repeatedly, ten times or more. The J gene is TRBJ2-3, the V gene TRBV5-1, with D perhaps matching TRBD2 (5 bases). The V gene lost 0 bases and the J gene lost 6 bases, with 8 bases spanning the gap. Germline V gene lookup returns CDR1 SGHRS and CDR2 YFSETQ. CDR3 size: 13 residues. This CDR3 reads CASSLGQRDTQYF. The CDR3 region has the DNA TGCGCCAGCAGCTTGGGCCAGCGGGATACGCAGTATTTT. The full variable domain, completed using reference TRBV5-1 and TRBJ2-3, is KAGVTQTPRYLIKTRGQQVTLSCSPISGHRSVSWYQQTPGQGLQFLFEYFSETQRNKGNFPGRFSGRQFSNSRSEMNVSTLELGDSALYLCASSLGQRDTQYFGPGTRLTVL.

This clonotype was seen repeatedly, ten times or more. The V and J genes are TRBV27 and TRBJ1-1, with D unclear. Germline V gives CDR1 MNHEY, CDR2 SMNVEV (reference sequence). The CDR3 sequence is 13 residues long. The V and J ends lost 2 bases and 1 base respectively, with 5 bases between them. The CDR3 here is CASSLKGNTEAFF. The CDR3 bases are TGTGCCAGCAGTTTAAAGGGGAACACTGAAGCTTTCTTT.

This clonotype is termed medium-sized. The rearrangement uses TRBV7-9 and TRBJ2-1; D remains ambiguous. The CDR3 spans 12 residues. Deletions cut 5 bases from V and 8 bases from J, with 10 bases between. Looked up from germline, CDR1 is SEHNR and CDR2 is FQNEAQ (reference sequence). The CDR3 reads CASSPSKDEQFF. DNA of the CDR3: TGTGCCAGCAGCCCGAGCAAGGATGAGCAGTTCTTC.